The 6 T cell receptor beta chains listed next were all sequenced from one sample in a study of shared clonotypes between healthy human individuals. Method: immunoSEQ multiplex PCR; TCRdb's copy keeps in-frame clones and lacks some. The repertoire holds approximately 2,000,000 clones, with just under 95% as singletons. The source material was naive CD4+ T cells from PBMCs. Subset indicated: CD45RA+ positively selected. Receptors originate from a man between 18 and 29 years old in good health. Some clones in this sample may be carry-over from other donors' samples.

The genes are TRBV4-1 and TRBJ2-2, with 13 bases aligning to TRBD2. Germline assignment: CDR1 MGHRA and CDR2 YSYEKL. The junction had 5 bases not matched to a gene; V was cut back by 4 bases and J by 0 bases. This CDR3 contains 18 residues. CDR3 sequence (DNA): TGCGCCAGCAGCCCGGGACTAGCGGGAAGATCGAACACCGGGGAGCTGTTTTTT. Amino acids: CASSPGLAGRSNTGELFF.

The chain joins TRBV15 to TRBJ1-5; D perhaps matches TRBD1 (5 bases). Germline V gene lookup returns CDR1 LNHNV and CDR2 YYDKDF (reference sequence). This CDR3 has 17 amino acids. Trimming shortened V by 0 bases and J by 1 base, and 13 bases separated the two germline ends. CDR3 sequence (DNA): TGTGCCACCAGCAGAGATAAGGGGCAGCTCAGCAATCAGCCCCAGCATTTT. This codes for CATSRDKGQLSNQPQHF.

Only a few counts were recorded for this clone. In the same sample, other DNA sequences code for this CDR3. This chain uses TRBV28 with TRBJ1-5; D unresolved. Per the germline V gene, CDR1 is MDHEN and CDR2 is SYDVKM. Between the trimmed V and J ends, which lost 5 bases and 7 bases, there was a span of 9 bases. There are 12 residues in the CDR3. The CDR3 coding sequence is TGTGCCAGCAGTGGAGTAGGGCAGCCCCAGCATTTT. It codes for CASSGVGQPQHF.

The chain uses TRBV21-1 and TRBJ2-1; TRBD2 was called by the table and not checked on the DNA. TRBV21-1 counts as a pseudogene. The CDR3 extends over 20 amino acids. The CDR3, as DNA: TGTGCCAGCAGCAAAAACCGGGGCCTTCAAGGACTAGCGGGGGGCAATGAGCAGTTCTTC. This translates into CASSKNRGLQGLAGGNEQFF.

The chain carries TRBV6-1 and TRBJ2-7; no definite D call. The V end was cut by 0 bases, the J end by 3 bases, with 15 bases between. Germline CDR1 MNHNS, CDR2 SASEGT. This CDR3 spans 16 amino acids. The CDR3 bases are TGTGCCAGCAGTGAAGCGCTTCGGCAAACTAACTACGAGCAGTACTTC. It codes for CASSEALRQTNYEQYF.

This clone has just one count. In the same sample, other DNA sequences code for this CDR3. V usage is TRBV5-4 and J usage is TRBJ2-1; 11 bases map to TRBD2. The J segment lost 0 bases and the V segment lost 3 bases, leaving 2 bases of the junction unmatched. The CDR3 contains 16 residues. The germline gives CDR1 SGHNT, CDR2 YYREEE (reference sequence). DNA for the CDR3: TGTGCCAGCAGCTCCACTAGCGGGAGCTCCTACAATGAGCAGTTCTTC. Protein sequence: CASSSTSGSSYNEQFF.